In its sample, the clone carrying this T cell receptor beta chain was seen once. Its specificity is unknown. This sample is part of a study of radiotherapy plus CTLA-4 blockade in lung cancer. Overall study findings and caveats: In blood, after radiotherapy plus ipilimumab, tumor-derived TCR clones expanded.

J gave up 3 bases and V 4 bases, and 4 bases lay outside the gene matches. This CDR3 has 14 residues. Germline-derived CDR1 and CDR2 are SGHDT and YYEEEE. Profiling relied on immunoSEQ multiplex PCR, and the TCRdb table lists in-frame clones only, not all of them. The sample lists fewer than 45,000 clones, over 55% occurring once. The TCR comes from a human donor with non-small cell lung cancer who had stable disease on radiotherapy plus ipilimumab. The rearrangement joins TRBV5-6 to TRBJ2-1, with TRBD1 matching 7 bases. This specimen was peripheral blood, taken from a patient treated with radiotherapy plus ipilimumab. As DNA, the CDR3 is TGTGCCAGCAGCCCTGGGACAGACTACAATGAGCAGTTCTTC. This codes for CASSPGTDYNEQFF. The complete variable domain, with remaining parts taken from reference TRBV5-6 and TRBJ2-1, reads DAGVTQSPTHLIKTRGQQVTLRCSPKSGHDTVSWYQQALGQGPQFIFQYYEEEERQRGNFPDRFSGHQFPNYSSELNVNALLLGDSALYLCASSPGTDYNEQFFGPGTRLTVL.